Listed below are T cell receptor beta chains from one sample, sequenced in a study of spatial heterogeneity in lung cancer. TCRdb processed the 5' RACE reads anew with MiXCR; each CDR3 protein has one entry. The table includes around 45,000 distinct CDR3 sequences, approximately 22% detected once. The sample here was PBMCs, taken at follow-up. These receptors all stem from a female donor with early-stage non-small cell lung cancer. CDR3s include the opening cysteine and the closing phenylalanine or tryptophan. The D gene is left open where the match is weak. The listing skips clone size in some rows; elsewhere it reads once, few, many or a size class.

D gene,V gene,J gene,clone size,CDR3 protein,CDR3 DNA
NA,TRBV7-3,TRBJ2-1,few,CASSLNGMGNEQFF,TGTGCCAGCAGCTTAAATGGTATGGGCAATGAGCAGTTCTTC
NA,TRBV27,TRBJ1-6,NA,CASSLGYDSPLHF,TGTGCCAGCAGTTTAGGCTATGATTCACCCCTCCACTTT
NA,TRBV24-1,TRBJ2-5,few,CATSDSLPEETQYF,TGTGCCACCAGTGATTCCCTCCCAGAGGAGACCCAGTACTTC
TRBD1,TRBV28,TRBJ1-2,few,CASSFRDRGPTF,TGTGCCAGCAGTTTCCGGGACAGGGGGCCCACCTTC
NA,TRBV7-2,TRBJ1-1,NA,CASSLARQRGEAFF,TGTGCCAGCAGCTTAGCTCGGCAGAGGGGTGAAGCTTTCTTT
NA,TRBV3-1,TRBJ2-1,NA,CASRGNKDSHNEQFF,TGTGCCAGCAGAGGGAACAAGGACAGTCACAATGAGCAGTTCTTC
NA,TRBV2,TRBJ1-5,NA,CASHRDGGYQPQHF,TGTGCCAGCCACCGGGACGGAGGTTATCAGCCCCAGCATTTT
TRBD2,TRBV29-1,TRBJ2-3,few,CSVEDTKRDSTDTQYF,TGCAGCGTTGAAGATACAAAGCGGGATAGCACAGATACGCAGTATTTT
TRBD2,TRBV7-2,TRBJ2-5,NA,CASSSGLAGGSQETQYF,TGTGCCAGCAGCTCCGGACTAGCGGGAGGGTCACAAGAGACCCAGTACTTC
TRBD1,TRBV5-1,TRBJ1-1,medium-sized,CASSLQGTRTEAFF,TGCGCCAGCAGCTTACAGGGGACTCGAACTGAAGCTTTCTTT
TRBD2,TRBV11-2,TRBJ2-1,NA,CASSTSGRVNEQFF,TGTGCCAGCAGTACTAGCGGGAGAGTCAATGAGCAGTTCTTC
TRBD2,TRBV12-3/TRBV12-4,TRBJ2-5,many,CASTLGLAGSQETQYF,TGTGCCAGCACCCTGGGACTAGCGGGAAGCCAAGAGACCCAGTACTTC
NA,TRBV3-1,TRBJ2-2,NA,CASSHRGGAGNTGELFF,TGTGCCAGCAGCCACCGAGGCGGGGCCGGGAACACCGGGGAGCTGTTTTTT
NA,TRBV11-2,TRBJ2-7,few,CASSPRPRAHEQYF,TGTGCCAGCAGCCCTCGCCCCAGGGCCCACGAGCAGTACTTC
TRBD2,TRBV7-8,TRBJ2-1,few,CASTYRVQGTSNNEQFF,TGTGCCAGCACCTACCGAGTACAGGGGACTAGCAACAATGAGCAGTTCTTC
TRBD1,TRBV5-1,TRBJ2-5,few,CASSFGQGIETQYF,TGCGCCAGCAGCTTTGGACAGGGGATCGAGACCCAGTACTTC
NA,TRBV5-1,TRBJ2-3,medium-sized,CASSLEGRPPDTQYF,TGCGCCAGCAGCTTGGAGGGGAGACCCCCAGATACGCAGTATTTT
NA,TRBV4-2,TRBJ2-2,many,CASSRGGTGTSTGELFF,TGTGCCAGCAGCCGAGGAGGAACGGGAACGTCCACCGGGGAGCTGTTTTTT
NA,TRBV9,TRBJ1-1,NA,CASSAQPLNTEAFF,TGTGCCAGCAGCGCCCAACCGTTAAACACTGAAGCTTTCTTT
NA,TRBV6-6,TRBJ1-2,many,CASSYSGSPRNYGYTF,TGTGCCAGCAGTTACTCAGGCAGCCCAAGGAACTATGGCTACACCTTC
NA,TRBV7-9,TRBJ1-5,few,CASSLGSQPQHF,TGTGCCAGCAGCTTAGGGTCCCAGCCCCAGCATTTT
TRBD2,TRBV7-2,TRBJ2-2,medium-sized,CASSLTSGANTGELFF,TGTGCCAGCAGCTTAACTAGCGGGGCTAACACCGGGGAGCTGTTTTTT
TRBD2,TRBV4-2,TRBJ2-7,NA,CASSQVKLGLAGRYEQYF,TGTGCCAGCAGCCAAGTTAAATTGGGACTAGCGGGACGCTACGAGCAGTACTTC
NA,TRBV5-1,TRBJ1-4,many,CASSLDLGEKLFF,TGCGCCAGCAGCCTAGACTTGGGAGAAAAACTGTTTTTT
TRBD2,TRBV20-1,TRBJ2-7,many,CSAREQRGVYEQYF,TGCAGTGCTAGAGAGCAGCGGGGGGTTTACGAGCAGTACTTC
NA,TRBV20-1,TRBJ1-5,NA,CSARLNLHRVDQPQHF,TGCAGTGCTAGACTCAACCTTCACAGGGTGGATCAGCCCCAGCATTTT
NA,TRBV9,TRBJ2-1,NA,CASSPPPGSSYNEQFF,TGTGCCAGCAGCCCCCCCCCCGGGAGCTCCTACAATGAGCAGTTCTTC
NA,TRBV3-1,TRBJ1-2,few,CASSHSSAQAAGYGYTF,TGTGCCAGCAGCCACTCATCGGCGCAGGCGGCCGGGTATGGCTACACCTTC
TRBD2,TRBV29-1,TRBJ2-1,NA,CSVEKRDRKYNEQFF,TGCAGCGTTGAAAAGCGGGATAGGAAGTACAATGAGCAGTTCTTC
NA,TRBV6-6,TRBJ2-1,many,CASSYGDYGNEQFF,TGTGCCAGCAGTTATGGAGACTACGGCAATGAGCAGTTCTTC
NA,TRBV3-1,TRBJ2-1,NA,CASSQVSAYNEQFF,TGTGCCAGCAGCCAAGTGTCAGCATACAATGAGCAGTTCTTC
NA,TRBV29-1,TRBJ2-5,NA,CSVDPQAEETQYF,TGCAGCGTTGATCCTCAGGCTGAGGAGACCCAGTACTTC
NA,TRBV5-1,TRBJ2-1,few,CASSLGGGSYNEQFF,TGCGCCAGCAGCTTGGGAGGGGGCTCCTACAATGAGCAGTTCTTC
NA,TRBV7-8,TRBJ2-1,many,CASSLAGIANEQFF,TGTGCCAGCAGCTTAGCGGGAATAGCCAATGAGCAGTTCTTC
TRBD1,TRBV5-1,TRBJ2-7,NA,CASSDRAYEQYF,TGCGCCAGCAGTGACAGGGCCTACGAGCAGTACTTC
NA,TRBV7-3,TRBJ2-3,few,CASSASADTQYF,TGTGCCAGCAGCGCCTCAGCAGATACGCAGTATTTT
NA,TRBV28,TRBJ2-2,few,CASSSLAPGELFF,TGTGCCAGCAGTTCCTTAGCGCCCGGGGAGCTGTTTTTT
TRBD1,TRBV9,TRBJ1-2,many,CASSVGTGVGYGYTF,TGTGCCAGCAGCGTAGGGACAGGCGTCGGCTATGGCTACACCTTC
NA,TRBV6-5,TRBJ1-1,NA,CASSRQEMNTEAFF,TGTGCCAGCAGTCGACAGGAAATGAACACTGAAGCTTTCTTT
NA,TRBV20-1,TRBJ2-7,many,CSATRDNSYEQYF,TGCAGTGCTACCCGGGACAACTCCTACGAGCAGTACTTC
NA,TRBV4-2,TRBJ2-5,NA,CASSQAGDQETQYF,TGTGCCAGCAGCCAAGCGGGAGATCAAGAGACCCAGTACTTC
TRBD1,TRBV5-1,TRBJ1-1,few,CASSLQGVGDTEAFF,TGCGCCAGCAGCTTACAGGGGGTCGGCGATACTGAAGCTTTCTTT
NA,TRBV7-8,TRBJ1-1,NA,CASSELWLGTEAFF,TGTGCCAGCAGCGAGTTGTGGCTCGGCACTGAAGCTTTCTTT
NA,TRBV6-1,TRBJ1-2,NA,CASSERSYGYTF,TGTGCCAGCAGTGAACGGAGCTATGGCTACACCTTC
NA,TRBV7-8,TRBJ2-1,few,CASSLGTVSYNEQFF,TGTGCCAGCAGCTTAGGGACCGTTTCCTACAATGAGCAGTTCTTC
NA,TRBV20-1,TRBJ2-1,many,CSTHRDYPNENNEQFF,TGCAGTACCCACAGGGACTACCCAAACGAAAACAATGAGCAGTTCTTC
TRBD2,TRBV20-1,TRBJ2-3,once,CSASGWTGGPGDTQYF,TGCAGTGCTAGTGGGTGGACGGGAGGGCCAGGAGATACGCAGTATTTT
NA,TRBV29-1,TRBJ1-1,NA,CSVEGQLNTEAFF,TGCAGCGTTGAAGGACAGCTGAACACTGAAGCTTTCTTT
NA,TRBV7-9,TRBJ2-3,many,CASSSRLFPILSDTQYF,TGTGCCAGCAGCTCAAGACTATTTCCCATCCTTTCGGATACGCAGTATTTT